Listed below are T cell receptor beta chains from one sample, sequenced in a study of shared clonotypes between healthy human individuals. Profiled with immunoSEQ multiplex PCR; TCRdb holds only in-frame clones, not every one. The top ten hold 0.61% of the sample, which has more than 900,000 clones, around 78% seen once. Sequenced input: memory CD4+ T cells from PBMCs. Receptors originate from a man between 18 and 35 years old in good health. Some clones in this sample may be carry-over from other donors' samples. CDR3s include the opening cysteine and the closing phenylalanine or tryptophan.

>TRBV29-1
CSVGSMGARGQYF
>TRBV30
CAWSVRGLAGDTQYF
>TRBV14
CASSQGGGTNTGELFF
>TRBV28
CASSSPRASSGNTIYF
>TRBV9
CASSVGWGGPLYEQYF
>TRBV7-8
CASSPGIGRGPAEQFF
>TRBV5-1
CASSSGLAGGMDTQYF
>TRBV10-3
CAISLDRANYGYTF
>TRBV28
CAAGYLPGQGNTEAFF
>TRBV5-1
CASSSGTGGYNEQFF
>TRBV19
CASSIYGQGDYGYTF
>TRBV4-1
CASSQVTSGSYNEQFF
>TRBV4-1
CASSQDGPPTDTQYF
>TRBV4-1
CASSQEALPETQYF
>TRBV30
CAWSTGGRFEQYF
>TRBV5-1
CASSPGTGDRQPQHF
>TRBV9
CASSVGGSPTDTQYF
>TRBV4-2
CASSQAYGGKDEQYF
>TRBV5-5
CASVSTGNTEAFF
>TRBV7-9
CASSLGRQPQHF
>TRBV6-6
CASSRTGSYEQYF
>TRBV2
CASSEDRGRNTEAFF
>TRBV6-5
CASSYDHRGVSYEQYF
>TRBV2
CASSRDRDQPQHF
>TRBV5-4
CASSPGTSGRTGELFF
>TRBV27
CASSLALNTEAFF
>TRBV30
CAWSVRVSSSTDTQYF
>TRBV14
CASSAQRPGGGDTQYF
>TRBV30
CAWSAGSQETQYF
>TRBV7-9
CASSLWLAGRYEQYF
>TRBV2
CASSGRERNTEAFF